The rows below give T cell receptor beta chains drawn from one sample of a study of breast tumors, draining lymph nodes, adjacent tissues. TCRdb redid the calling of the multiplex PCR reads with MiXCR, one entry per CDR3 protein. The data show 100,000 to 150,000 distinct CDR3 sequences, less than 20% seen once. The sample consisted of axillary lymph node tissue. Receptors were obtained from a female donor with breast cancer. Some clones in this sample may be carry-over from other donors' samples. The CDR3 runs from the conserved cysteine through the conserved F or W. Fields, in order: D gene, J gene, clone size, V gene, CDR3 protein, CDR3 DNA. The D gene is left open where the match is weak. Size values are once, few and many counts, or a class for expanded clones, and some rows have none.

>-|TRBJ2-4|few|TRBV5-8
CATAVGGWVIQYF
TGTGCCACCGCGGTTGGAGGTTGGGTCATTCAGTACTTC
>TRBD2|TRBJ2-2|many|TRBV7-3
CASSSGGASGELFF
TGTGCCAGCAGCTCCGGGGGGGCCAGCGGGGAGCTGTTTTTT
>-|TRBJ1-1|once|TRBV10-3
CAISGGNTEAFF
TGTGCCATCAGTGGGGGCAATACTGAAGCTTTCTTT
>TRBD1|TRBJ2-2|many|TRBV19
CASSIPGQGSGELFF
TGTGCCAGTAGTATTCCGGGACAGGGATCCGGGGAGCTGTTTTTT
>-|TRBJ1-4|many|TRBV27
CASSDRQATNEKLFF
TGTGCCAGCAGTGACCGACAGGCAACTAATGAAAAACTGTTTTTT
>-|TRBJ2-5|many|TRBV19
CASSMDVRGRETQYF
TGTGCCAGTAGTATGGATGTCCGGGGGAGGGAGACCCAGTACTTC
>TRBD2|TRBJ2-2|many|TRBV7-8
CASSLGLAGTGELFF
TGTGCCAGCAGCTTAGGTCTAGCGGGCACCGGGGAGCTGTTTTTT
>TRBD1|TRBJ1-4|many|TRBV20-1
CSASPTGGGEKLFF
TGCAGTGCTAGCCCCACAGGGGGTGGGGAAAAACTGTTTTTT
>-|TRBJ2-5|many|TRBV7-2
CASSLQAYQETQYF
TGTGCCAGCAGCTTACAGGCCTACCAAGAGACCCAGTACTTC
>TRBD2|TRBJ2-1|-|TRBV6-5
CASFPPSGSRNNNEQFF
TGTGCCAGCTTCCCCCCTAGCGGGAGCCGAAACAACAATGAGCAGTTCTTC
>TRBD2|TRBJ2-6|few|TRBV11-3
CASSSRGVGANVLTF
TGTGCCAGCAGCTCCCGGGGGGTAGGGGCCAACGTCCTGACTTTC
>-|TRBJ2-3|many|TRBV10-3
CAISPGGIDTDTQYF
TGTGCCATCAGTCCAGGGGGGATCGACACAGATACGCAGTATTTT
>TRBD2|TRBJ2-1|few|TRBV9
CASSPRGGTSEAEQFF
TGTGCCAGCAGCCCCAGAGGTGGGACTAGCGAGGCTGAGCAGTTCTTC
>-|TRBJ2-7|many|TRBV7-2
CASSLGGWEGVQYF
TGTGCCAGCAGCTTAGGGGGGTGGGAGGGGGTGCAGTACTTC
>TRBD2|TRBJ2-5|few|TRBV6-5
CASSPGLAGEGNQETQYF
TGTGCCAGCAGTCCCGGACTAGCGGGAGAGGGTAATCAAGAGACCCAGTACTTC
>TRBD1|TRBJ2-1|many|TRBV4-2
CASSQEGQSSYNEQFF
TGTGCCAGCAGCCAAGAGGGACAGAGCTCCTACAATGAGCAGTTCTTC
>TRBD2|TRBJ2-1|many|TRBV9
CASSVTSGGGREQFF
TGTGCCAGCAGCGTCACTAGCGGAGGGGGTAGGGAGCAGTTCTTC
>-|TRBJ2-7|-|TRBV7-9
CASSLGRYSYEQYF
TGTGCCAGCAGCTTGGGACGGTACTCCTACGAGCAGTACTTC
>-|TRBJ1-4|many|TRBV20-1
CSARKAGATNEKLFF
TGCAGTGCTAGAAAGGCGGGTGCAACTAATGAAAAACTGTTTTTT
>-|TRBJ2-2|many|TRBV9
CASSVVTTGELFF
TGTGCCAGCAGCGTAGTGACAACCGGGGAGCTGTTTTTT
>-|TRBJ1-2|many|TRBV7-9
CASSLGFRYGYTF
TGTGCCAGCAGCTTGGGGTTTCGGTATGGCTACACCTTC
>TRBD1|TRBJ2-5|-|TRBV28
CASSLPQGAQETQYF
TGTGCCAGCAGTTTACCCCAGGGGGCGCAAGAGACCCAGTACTTC
>TRBD1|TRBJ2-3|many|TRBV5-1
CASSLGTGVDTQYF
TGCGCCAGCAGCTTGGGGACAGGGGTGGATACGCAGTATTTT
>-|TRBJ2-1|many|TRBV20-1
CSARVTGGKEQFF
TGCAGTGCTAGAGTAACGGGCGGGAAGGAGCAGTTCTTC
>TRBD2|TRBJ2-1|many|TRBV2
CASRTSLAGGEQFF
TGTGCCAGCAGGACGTCACTAGCGGGGGGTGAGCAGTTCTTC
>-|TRBJ1-6|many|TRBV20-1
CSARRGEGGRSSPLHF
TGCAGTGCTAGAAGGGGTGAGGGAGGGCGGAGTTCACCCCTCCACTTT
>TRBD2|TRBJ2-5|many|TRBV6-5
CASRKGTSGRETQYF
TGTGCCAGCAGAAAGGGGACTAGCGGGAGGGAGACCCAGTACTTC
>TRBD1|TRBJ1-4|-|TRBV12-3/TRBV12-4
CASSFRQGDEKLFF
TGTGCCAGCAGTTTTCGGCAGGGGGATGAAAAACTGTTTTTT
>TRBD2|TRBJ2-2|few|TRBV5-1
CASSLGGYGLADTGFVGELFF
TGCGCCAGCAGCTTGGGCGGATATGGACTAGCGGATACGGGTTTCGTTGGGGAGCTGTTTTTT
>-|TRBJ2-5|-|TRBV28
CASSPAPGETQYF
TGTGCCAGCAGTCCAGCCCCGGGGGAGACCCAGTACTTC
>-|TRBJ1-2|many|TRBV6-1
CASRYGADGYTF
TGTGCCAGCCGATACGGGGCCGATGGCTACACCTTC
>TRBD2|TRBJ2-7|many|TRBV30
CAWSVGGGPSYEQYF
TGTGCCTGGAGTGTCGGGGGAGGGCCTTCCTACGAGCAGTACTTC
>-|TRBJ1-2|many|TRBV2
CASSRRSEGYTF
TGTGCCAGCAGTCGACGTAGCGAAGGCTACACCTTC
>TRBD2|TRBJ2-5|-|TRBV5-4
CASSKGLAGAYQETQYF
TGTGCCAGCAGCAAGGGACTAGCGGGGGCCTACCAAGAGACCCAGTACTTC
>TRBD2|TRBJ2-7|many|TRBV5-1
CASSPGTSVRSYEQYF
TGCGCCAGCAGCCCGGGGACTAGCGTGAGGTCCTACGAGCAGTACTTC
>-|TRBJ1-6|many|TRBV20-1
CSARERELIESPLHF
TGCAGTGCTAGAGAAAGGGAATTGATAGAATCACCCCTCCACTTT
>TRBD2|TRBJ2-2|many|TRBV7-2
CASSLLGLANTGELFF
TGTGCCAGCAGCTTACTGGGACTAGCGAACACCGGGGAGCTGTTTTTT
>-|TRBJ1-4|-|TRBV5-1
CASSSGTKSEKLFF
TGCGCCAGCAGCTCCGGGACAAAGAGTGAAAAACTGTTTTTT
>-|TRBJ1-6|many|TRBV18
CASSKSDRRPLHF
TGTGCCAGCTCAAAATCCGACAGAAGACCCCTCCACTTT
>TRBD2|TRBJ2-2|many|TRBV2
CASLIRSGDYTGELFF
TGTGCCAGCCTTATTCGTAGCGGGGACTACACCGGGGAGCTGTTTTTT
>-|TRBJ2-7|many|TRBV6-5
CASSYFGIGYEQYF
TGTGCCAGCAGTTACTTCGGTATTGGTTACGAGCAGTACTTC
>TRBD2|TRBJ2-3|many|TRBV14
CASSQYRLAGSVTDTQYF
TGTGCCAGCAGCCAATACCGACTAGCGGGATCCGTCACAGATACGCAGTATTTT
>-|TRBJ2-7|many|TRBV2
CASSELGTTYEQYF
TGTGCCAGCAGTGAACTGGGGACGACCTACGAGCAGTACTTC
>TRBD1|TRBJ1-2|few|TRBV5-6
CASSGDRDYGYTF
TGTGCCAGCAGCGGGGACAGGGACTATGGCTACACCTTC
>-|TRBJ1-4|many|TRBV5-6
CASSLLSSTNEKLFF
TGTGCCAGCAGCTTACTTTCCTCAACTAATGAAAAACTGTTTTTT
>-|TRBJ2-5|many|TRBV18
CASSELSGQETQYF
TGTGCCAGCTCAGAGCTGAGCGGACAAGAGACCCAGTACTTC
>-|TRBJ1-2|many|TRBV28
CASSLAGRDYGYTF
TGTGCCAGCAGTTTGGCTGGGAGGGACTATGGCTACACCTTC
>TRBD1|TRBJ2-5|many|TRBV9
CASSGSAGGGETQYF
TGTGCCAGCAGCGGCTCGGCAGGGGGCGGGGAGACCCAGTACTTC
>TRBD1|TRBJ1-5|many|TRBV4-1
CASSHTGTGIQPQHF
TGCGCCAGCAGCCACACCGGGACAGGGATTCAGCCCCAGCATTTT
>TRBD1|TRBJ1-2|many|TRBV29-1
CSVARTGNYGYTF
TGCAGCGTGGCCCGGACAGGGAACTATGGCTACACCTTC
>-|TRBJ2-7|many|TRBV24-1
CATSSEYGEQYF
TGTGCCACCAGTAGCGAGTACGGCGAGCAGTACTTC
>-|TRBJ2-1|many|TRBV7-3
CASSHSSLGYNEQFF
TGTGCCAGCAGCCACAGTAGCCTGGGGTACAATGAGCAGTTCTTC
>-|TRBJ2-1|many|TRBV9
CASSATTGTNEQFF
TGTGCCAGCAGCGCCACAACAGGAACCAATGAGCAGTTCTTC
>-|TRBJ2-2|few|TRBV19
CASSINTRDTGELFF
TGTGCCAGTAGTATAAATACACGAGACACCGGGGAGCTGTTTTTT
>-|TRBJ2-7|few|TRBV18
CASSPTNLETHEQYF
TGTGCCAGCTCACCGACTAATCTAGAAACCCACGAGCAGTACTTC
>-|TRBJ2-2|many|TRBV7-8
CASSLAGSSGELFF
TGTGCCAGCAGCCTCGCGGGGAGCAGCGGGGAGCTGTTTTTT
>-|TRBJ1-4|many|TRBV4-1
CASSRAFVGEKLFF
TGCGCCAGCAGCCGTGCTTTTGTGGGTGAAAAACTGTTTTTT
>-|TRBJ2-2|many|TRBV7-3
CASSFGVENTGELFF
TGTGCCAGCAGCTTCGGAGTGGAAAACACCGGGGAGCTGTTTTTT
>-|TRBJ2-5|many|TRBV6-5
CASSYLRAETQYF
TGTGCCAGCAGTTACCTCCGGGCAGAGACCCAGTACTTC